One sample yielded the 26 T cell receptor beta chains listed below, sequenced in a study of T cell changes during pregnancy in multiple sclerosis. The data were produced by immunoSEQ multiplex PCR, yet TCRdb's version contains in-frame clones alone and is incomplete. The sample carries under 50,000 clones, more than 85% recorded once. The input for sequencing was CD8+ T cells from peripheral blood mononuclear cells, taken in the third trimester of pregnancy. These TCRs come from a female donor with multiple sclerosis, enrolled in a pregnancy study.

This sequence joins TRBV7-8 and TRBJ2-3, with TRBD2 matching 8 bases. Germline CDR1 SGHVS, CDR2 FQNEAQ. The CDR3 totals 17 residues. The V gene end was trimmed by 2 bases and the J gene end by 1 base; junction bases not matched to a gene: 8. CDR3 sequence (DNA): TGTGCCAGCAGCTTAAATCAAGCGGGAGATGGCACAGATACGCAGTATTTT. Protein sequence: CASSLNQAGDGTDTQYF.

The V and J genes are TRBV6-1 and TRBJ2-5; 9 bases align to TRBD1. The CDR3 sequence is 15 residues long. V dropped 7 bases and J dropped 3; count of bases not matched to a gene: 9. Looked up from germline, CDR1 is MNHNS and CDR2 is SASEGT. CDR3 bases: TGTGCCAGCACTCTCCGGGACAGGGTAAAAGAGACCCAGTACTTC. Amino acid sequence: CASTLRDRVKETQYF.

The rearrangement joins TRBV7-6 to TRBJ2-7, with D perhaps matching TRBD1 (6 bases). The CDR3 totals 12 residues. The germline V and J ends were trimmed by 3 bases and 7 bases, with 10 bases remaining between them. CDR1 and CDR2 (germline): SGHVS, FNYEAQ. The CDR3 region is CASSLAGVEQYF. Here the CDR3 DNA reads TGTGCCAGCAGCTTGGCAGGGGTTGAGCAGTACTTC.

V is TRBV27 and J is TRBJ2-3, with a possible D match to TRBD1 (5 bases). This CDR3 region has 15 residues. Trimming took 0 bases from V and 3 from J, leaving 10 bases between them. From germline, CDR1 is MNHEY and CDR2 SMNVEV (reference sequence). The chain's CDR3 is CASSLSAGWTDTQYF. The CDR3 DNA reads TGTGCCAGCAGTTTATCGGCAGGGTGGACAGATACGCAGTATTTT.

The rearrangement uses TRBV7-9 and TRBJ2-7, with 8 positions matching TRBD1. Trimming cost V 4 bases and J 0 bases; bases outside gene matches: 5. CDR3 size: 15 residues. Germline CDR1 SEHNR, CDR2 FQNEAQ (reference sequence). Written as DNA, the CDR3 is TGTGCCAGCAGCTCAGGGGGCTGGAGCTCCTACGAGCAGTACTTC. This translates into CASSSGGWSSYEQYF.

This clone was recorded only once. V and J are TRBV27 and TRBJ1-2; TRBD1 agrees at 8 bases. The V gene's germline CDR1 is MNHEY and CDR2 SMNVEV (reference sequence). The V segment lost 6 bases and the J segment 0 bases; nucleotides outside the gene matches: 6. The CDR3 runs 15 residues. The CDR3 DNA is TGTGCCAGCAGCCCCCGGGACAGGCCTAACTATGGCTACACCTTC. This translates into CASSPRDRPNYGYTF.

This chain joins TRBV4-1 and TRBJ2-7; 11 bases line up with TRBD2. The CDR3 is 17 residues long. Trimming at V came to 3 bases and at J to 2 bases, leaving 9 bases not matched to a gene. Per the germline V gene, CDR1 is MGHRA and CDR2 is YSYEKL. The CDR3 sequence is CASSQYAGTSGTYEQYF. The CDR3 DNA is TGCGCCAGCAGCCAGTACGCCGGGACTAGCGGCACCTACGAGCAGTACTTC.

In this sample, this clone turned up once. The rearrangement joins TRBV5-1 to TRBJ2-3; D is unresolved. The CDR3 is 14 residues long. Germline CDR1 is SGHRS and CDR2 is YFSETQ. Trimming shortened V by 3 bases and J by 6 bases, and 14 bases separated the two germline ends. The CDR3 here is CASSSSLTRDTQYF. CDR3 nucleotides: TGCGCCAGCAGCTCTTCCCTTACTCGGGATACGCAGTATTTT. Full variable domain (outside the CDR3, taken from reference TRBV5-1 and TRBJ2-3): KAGVTQTPRYLIKTRGQQVTLSCSPISGHRSVSWYQQTPGQGLQFLFEYFSETQRNKGNFPGRFSGRQFSNSRSEMNVSTLELGDSALYLCASSSSLTRDTQYFGPGTRLTVL.

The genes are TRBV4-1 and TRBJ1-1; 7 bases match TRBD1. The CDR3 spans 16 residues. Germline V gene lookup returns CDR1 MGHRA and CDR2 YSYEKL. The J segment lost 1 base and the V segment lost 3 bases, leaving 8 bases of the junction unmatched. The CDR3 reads CASSQYSDRENTEAFF. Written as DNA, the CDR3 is TGCGCCAGCAGCCAGTATTCCGACAGGGAGAACACTGAAGCTTTCTTT.

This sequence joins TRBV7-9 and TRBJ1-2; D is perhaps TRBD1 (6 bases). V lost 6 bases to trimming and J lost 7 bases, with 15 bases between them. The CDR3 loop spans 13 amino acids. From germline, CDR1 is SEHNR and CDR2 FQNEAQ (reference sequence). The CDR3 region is CASSIPGQPGYTF. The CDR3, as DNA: TGTGCCAGCAGTATTCCGGGACAACCTGGCTACACCTTC.

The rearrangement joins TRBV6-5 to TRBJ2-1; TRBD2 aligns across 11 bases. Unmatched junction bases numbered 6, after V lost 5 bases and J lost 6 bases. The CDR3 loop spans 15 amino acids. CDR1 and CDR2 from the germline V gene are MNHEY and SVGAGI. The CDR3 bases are TGTGCCAGCAGTCCTACTAGCGGGAGTTTCAATGAGCAGTTCTTC. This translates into CASSPTSGSFNEQFF.

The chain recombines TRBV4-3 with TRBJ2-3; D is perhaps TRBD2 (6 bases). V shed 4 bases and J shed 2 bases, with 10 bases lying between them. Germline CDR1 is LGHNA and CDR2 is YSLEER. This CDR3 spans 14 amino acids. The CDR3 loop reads CASSLDYTTDTQYF. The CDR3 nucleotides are TGCGCCAGCAGCCTGGACTACACCACAGATACGCAGTATTTT.

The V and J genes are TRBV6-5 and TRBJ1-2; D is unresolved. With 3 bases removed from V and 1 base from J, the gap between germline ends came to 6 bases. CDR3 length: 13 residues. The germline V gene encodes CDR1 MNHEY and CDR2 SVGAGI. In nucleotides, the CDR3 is TGTGCCAGCAGTTATACTCGTAACTATGGCTACACCTTC. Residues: CASSYTRNYGYTF.

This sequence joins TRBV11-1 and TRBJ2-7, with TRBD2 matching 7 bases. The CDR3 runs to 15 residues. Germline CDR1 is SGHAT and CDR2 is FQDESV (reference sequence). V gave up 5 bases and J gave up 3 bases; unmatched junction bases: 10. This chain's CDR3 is CASSPTSDLFYEQYF. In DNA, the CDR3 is TGTGCCAGCAGCCCTACTAGCGACCTTTTCTACGAGCAGTACTTC.

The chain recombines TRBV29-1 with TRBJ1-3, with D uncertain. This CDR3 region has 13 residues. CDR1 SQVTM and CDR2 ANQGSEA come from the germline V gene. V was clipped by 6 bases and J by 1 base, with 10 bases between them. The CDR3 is CSVRVDSGNTIYF. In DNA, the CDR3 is TGCAGCGTGCGAGTCGATTCTGGAAACACCATATATTTT.

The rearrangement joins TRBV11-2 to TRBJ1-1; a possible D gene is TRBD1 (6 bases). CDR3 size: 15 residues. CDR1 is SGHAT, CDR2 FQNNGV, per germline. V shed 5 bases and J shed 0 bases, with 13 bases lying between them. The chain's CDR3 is CASSPYTGMNTEAFF. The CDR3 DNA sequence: TGTGCCAGCAGCCCCTATACAGGGATGAACACTGAAGCTTTCTTT.

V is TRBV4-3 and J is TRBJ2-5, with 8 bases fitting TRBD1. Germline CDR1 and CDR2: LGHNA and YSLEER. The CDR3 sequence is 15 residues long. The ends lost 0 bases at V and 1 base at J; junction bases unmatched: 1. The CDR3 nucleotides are TGCGCCAGCAGCCAAGACGGACAGGGCCAAGAGACCCAGTACTTC. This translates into CASSQDGQGQETQYF.

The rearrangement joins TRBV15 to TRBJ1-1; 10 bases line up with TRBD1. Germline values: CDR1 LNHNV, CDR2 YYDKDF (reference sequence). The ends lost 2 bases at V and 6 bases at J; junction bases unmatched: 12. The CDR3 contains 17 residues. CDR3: CATSRIPGQGSGAEAFF. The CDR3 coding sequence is TGTGCCACCAGCAGAATCCCGGGACAGGGGTCGGGGGCTGAAGCTTTCTTT.

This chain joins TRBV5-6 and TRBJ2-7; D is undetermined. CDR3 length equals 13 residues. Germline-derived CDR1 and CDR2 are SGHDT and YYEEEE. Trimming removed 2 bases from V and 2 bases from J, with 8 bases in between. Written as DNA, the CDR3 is TGTGCCAGCAGCTTTAGTGCCACCTACGAGCAGTACTTC. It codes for CASSFSATYEQYF. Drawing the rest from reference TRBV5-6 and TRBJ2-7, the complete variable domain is DAGVTQSPTHLIKTRGQQVTLRCSPKSGHDTVSWYQQALGQGPQFIFQYYEEEERQRGNFPDRFSGHQFPNYSSELNVNALLLGDSALYLCASSFSATYEQYFGPGTRLTVT.

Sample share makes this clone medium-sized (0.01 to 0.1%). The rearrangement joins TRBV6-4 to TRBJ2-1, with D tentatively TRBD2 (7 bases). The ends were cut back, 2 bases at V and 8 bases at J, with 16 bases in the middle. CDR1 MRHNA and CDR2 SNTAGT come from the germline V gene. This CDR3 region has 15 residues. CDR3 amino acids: CASSDGRGSSDEQFF. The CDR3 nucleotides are TGTGCCAGCAGTGACGGGAGGGGGAGTAGTGATGAGCAGTTCTTC.

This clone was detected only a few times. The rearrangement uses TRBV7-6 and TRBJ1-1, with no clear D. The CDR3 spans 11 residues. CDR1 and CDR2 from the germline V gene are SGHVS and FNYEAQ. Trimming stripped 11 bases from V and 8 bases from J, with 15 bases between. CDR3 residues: CASKSGNEAFF. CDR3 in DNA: TGTGCCTCAAAGAGCGGCAACGAAGCTTTCTTT. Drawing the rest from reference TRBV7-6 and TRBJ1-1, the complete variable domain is GAGVSQSPRYKVTKRGQDVALRCDPISGHVSLYWYRQALGQGPEFLTYFNYEAQQDKSGLPNDRFSAERPEGSISTLTIQRTEQRDSAMYRCASKSGNEAFFGQGTRLTVV.

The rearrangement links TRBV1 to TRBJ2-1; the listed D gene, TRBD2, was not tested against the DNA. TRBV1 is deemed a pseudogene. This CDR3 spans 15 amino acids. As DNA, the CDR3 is TGCACCAGCAGCCAAGAACTAGCGGGAGGGTCTGAGCAGTTCTTC. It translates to CTSSQELAGGSEQFF.

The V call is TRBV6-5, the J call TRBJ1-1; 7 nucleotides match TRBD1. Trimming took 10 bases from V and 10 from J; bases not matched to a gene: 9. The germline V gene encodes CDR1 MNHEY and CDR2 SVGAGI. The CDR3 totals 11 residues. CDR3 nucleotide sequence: TGTGCCACCGTGTCAGGGGGAAGAGCTTTCTTT. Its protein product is CATVSGGRAFF.

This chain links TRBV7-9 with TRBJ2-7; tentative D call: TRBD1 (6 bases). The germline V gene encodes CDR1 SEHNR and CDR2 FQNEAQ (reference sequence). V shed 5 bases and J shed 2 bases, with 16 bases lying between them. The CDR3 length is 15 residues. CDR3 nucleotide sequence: TGTGCCAGCAGCGACGGGACAAAACGAACCTACGAGCAGTACTTC. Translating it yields CASSDGTKRTYEQYF.

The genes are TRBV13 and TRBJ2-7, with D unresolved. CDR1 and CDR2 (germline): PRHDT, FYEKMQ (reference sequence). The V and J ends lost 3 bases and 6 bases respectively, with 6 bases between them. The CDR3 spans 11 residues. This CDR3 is CASSFNTEQYF. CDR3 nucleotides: TGTGCCAGCAGCTTTAACACCGAGCAGTACTTC.

CDR3 DNA: TGTGCCAGTAGTACCCTGGAGGAGGTAGAAAAACTGTTTTTT. Amino acid sequence: CASSTLEEVEKLFF. The gene calls are TRBV19 and TRBJ1-4, with D hard to call. Between the trimmed V and J ends, which lost 4 bases and 8 bases, there was a span of 14 bases. This CDR3 spans 14 amino acids. The germline V gene encodes CDR1 LNHDA and CDR2 SQIVND (reference sequence). Combining the CDR3 with reference TRBV19 and TRBJ1-4 gives the whole variable domain DGGITQSPKYLFRKEGQNVTLSCEQNLNHDAMYWYRQDPGQGLRLIYYSQIVNDFQKGDIAEGYSVSREKKESFPLTVTSAQKNPTAFYLCASSTLEEVEKLFFGSGTQLSVL.